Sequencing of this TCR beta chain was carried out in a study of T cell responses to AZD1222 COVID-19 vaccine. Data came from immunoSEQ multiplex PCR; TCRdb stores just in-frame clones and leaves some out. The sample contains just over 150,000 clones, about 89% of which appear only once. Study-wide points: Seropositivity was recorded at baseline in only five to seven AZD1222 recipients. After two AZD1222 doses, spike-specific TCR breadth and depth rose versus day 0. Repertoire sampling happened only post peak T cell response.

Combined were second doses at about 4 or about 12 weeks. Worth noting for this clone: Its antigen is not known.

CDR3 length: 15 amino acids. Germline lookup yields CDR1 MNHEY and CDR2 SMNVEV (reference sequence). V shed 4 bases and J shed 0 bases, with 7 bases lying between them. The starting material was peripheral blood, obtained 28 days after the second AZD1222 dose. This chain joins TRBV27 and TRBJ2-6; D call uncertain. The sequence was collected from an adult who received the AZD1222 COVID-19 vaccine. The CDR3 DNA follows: TGTGCCAGCAGTTCTCCTAGCTCTGGGGCCAACGTCCTGACTTTC. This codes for CASSSPSSGANVLTF.